The 18 T cell receptor beta chains presented below share a single source sample, sequenced in a study of T cells in Graves' hyperthyroidism and ophthalmopathy. Amplification targeted TCR beta CDR3 regions from RNA transcripts. With the HTBI primer set, the TCR CDR3 went through a first round of RT-PCR. Each CDR3 protein gets one entry after TCRdb re-called the multiplex PCR reads with MiXCR. In the table there are a few hundred thousand distinct CDR3 sequences, 15% to 18% of which are singletons. Sequencing was carried out using blood. These receptors all come from a woman in her thirties with Graves' hyperthyroidism.

The chain couples TRBV5-1 to TRBJ2-2; 7 positions agree with TRBD2. Germline V lookup: CDR1 SGHRS, CDR2 YFSETQ. The CDR3 has 14 amino acids. V dropped 0 bases and J dropped 13; count of bases not matched to a gene: 9. The CDR3 DNA is TGCGCCAGCAGCTTGGGATTCCTGCGGGAGAGGCTGTTTTTT. Protein sequence: CASSLGFLRERLFF.

The chain employs TRBV5-8 and TRBJ1-1; the D is unclear. The ends were cut back, 4 bases at V and 0 bases at J, with 10 bases in the middle. The CDR3 has 14 residues. Germline CDR1 is SGHTS and CDR2 is YDEGEE. The chain's CDR3 is CASSPRVLNTEAFF. Written as DNA, the CDR3 is TGTGCCAGCAGCCCTAGGGTGTTGAACACTGAAGCTTTCTTT.

This clonotype was detected ten times or more. V and J are TRBV5-1 and TRBJ2-1, with D possibly TRBD1 on 5 matching bases. Trimming stripped 0 bases from V and 4 bases from J, with 11 bases between. The CDR3 runs 15 residues. Germline-derived CDR1 and CDR2 are SGHRS and YFSETQ. CDR3: CASSLEWGAYNEQFF. CDR3 nucleotide sequence: TGCGCCAGCAGCTTGGAATGGGGCGCGTACAATGAGCAGTTCTTC.

In this sample, this clonotype turned up a few times. A much bigger clone sits one base away, suggesting this may be a read error. The chain couples TRBV7-3 to TRBJ2-3; TRBD1 or TRBD2 may be the D gene (5 bases each). The CDR3 contains 13 residues. V lost 0 bases and J 8 bases, leaving 9 bases between the germline ends. Germline loops: CDR1 SGHTA, CDR2 FQGTGA. The CDR3 DNA follows: TGTGCCAGCAGCTTAACGGGACCAGGTACGCAGTATTTT. Translated: CASSLTGPGTQYF. The full variable domain, completed using reference TRBV7-3 and TRBJ2-3, is GAGVSQTPSNKVTEKGKYVELRCDPISGHTALYWYRQSLGQGPEFLIYFQGTGAADDSGLPNDRFFAVRPEGSVSTLKIQRTERGDSAVYLCASSLTGPGTQYFGPGTRLTVL.

This clonotype was counted ten times or more. The chain carries TRBV14 and TRBJ2-3; D ambiguous. CDR3 length: 13 amino acids. Trimming removed 1 base at V and 2 bases at J, with 4 bases between. From germline, CDR1 is SGHDN and CDR2 FVKESK. The CDR3 protein is CASSQVITDTQYF. The CDR3 DNA follows: TGTGCCAGCAGCCAAGTAATCACAGATACGCAGTATTTT.

This clonotype was counted many times. The J gene is TRBJ2-1, the V gene TRBV9; tentatively, D is TRBD1 or TRBD2 (7 bases each). The V gene lost 3 bases and the J gene lost 3 bases, with 13 bases spanning the gap. Per the germline V gene, CDR1 is SGDLS and CDR2 is YYNGEE. The CDR3 runs to 15 residues. CDR3 protein: CASSETGRDYNEQFF. CDR3 nucleotides: TGTGCCAGCAGCGAGACAGGGAGGGACTACAATGAGCAGTTCTTC.

Many counts were recorded for this clonotype. The chain joins TRBV12-3 or TRBV12-4 to TRBJ2-7, with 8 positions matching TRBD2. This CDR3 is 14 amino acids long. Trimming cost V 3 bases and J 4 bases; bases outside gene matches: 5. DNA for the CDR3: TGTGCCAGCAGTTTCGAGCGGGAGAGGTACGAGCAGTACTTC. As protein: CASSFERERYEQYF.

This clonotype was seen many times. J is TRBJ2-1 and V is TRBV20-1; D remains ambiguous. This CDR3 has 15 amino acids. V lost 3 bases and J lost 5, with 17 bases in between. Germline CDR1 and CDR2: DFQATT and SNEGSKA (reference sequence). CDR3 amino acids: CSASRLLEVHNEQFF. In DNA, the CDR3 is TGCAGTGCTAGCCGACTCCTCGAGGTACACAATGAGCAGTTCTTC.

This chain uses TRBV7-6 with TRBJ2-7, with D possibly matching TRBD1 (5 bases). Germline lookup yields CDR1 SGHVS and CDR2 FNYEAQ. The CDR3 length is 14 residues. Trimming pared 1 base from V and 4 bases from J, leaving 11 bases between. This CDR3 is CASSLGTFFYEQYF. The CDR3 DNA sequence: TGTGCCAGCAGCTTAGGGACATTCTTTTACGAGCAGTACTTC. The entire variable domain, with the rest obtained from reference TRBV7-6 and TRBJ2-7, is as follows: GAGVSQSPRYKVTKRGQDVALRCDPISGHVSLYWYRQALGQGPEFLTYFNYEAQQDKSGLPNDRFSAERPEGSISTLTIQRTEQRDSAMYRCASSLGTFFYEQYFGPGTRLTVT.

This clonotype appeared many times. The chain links TRBV12-3 or TRBV12-4 to TRBJ1-1; no clear D gene. Trimming cost V 8 bases and J 4 bases, with 14 bases left between them. The CDR3 is 13 amino acids. Here the CDR3 DNA reads TGTGCCAGCCTTAGCCCCGGGAGCACTGAAGCTTTCTTT. As protein: CASLSPGSTEAFF.

The rearrangement links TRBV30 to TRBJ2-7, with TRBD2 matching 9 bases. The CDR3 consists of 15 residues. With 1 base clipped from V and 6 bases from J, the junction kept 10 bases outside the gene matches. Germline CDR1 and CDR2: GTSNPN and SVGIG (reference sequence). CDR3 nucleotides: TGTGCCTGGAGTGGGTTAGCGGGAGTGGCCCTCGAGCAGTACTTC. Translated, it gives CAWSGLAGVALEQYF. The complete variable domain, with remaining parts taken from reference TRBV30 and TRBJ2-7, reads SQTIHQWPATLVQPVGSPLSLECTVEGTSNPNLYWYRQAAGRGLQLLFYSVGIGQISSEVPQNLSASRPQDRQFILSSKKLLLSDSGFYLCAWSGLAGVALEQYFGPGTRLTVT.

The gene calls are TRBV20-1 and TRBJ1-5; 7 nucleotides match TRBD1. The germline gives CDR1 DFQATT, CDR2 SNEGSKA (reference sequence). This CDR3 contains 13 residues. The CDR3 protein is CSVAGTANQPQHF. The CDR3 DNA reads as TGCAGCGTTGCTGGGACAGCGAATCAGCCCCAGCATTTT.

The sample holds many counts of this clonotype. V is TRBV3-1 and J is TRBJ2-1, with a weak D call TRBD1 (5 bases). This CDR3 is 16 amino acids long. Germline assignment: CDR1 LGHDT and CDR2 YNNKEL (reference sequence). The V gene lost 0 bases and the J gene lost 0 bases, with 9 bases spanning the gap. CDR3: CASSQDDRASYNEQFF. CDR3 bases: TGTGCCAGCAGCCAAGACGACAGAGCCTCCTACAATGAGCAGTTCTTC.

This clonotype was counted only a few times. This chain links TRBV5-4 with TRBJ1-4; 9 nucleotides line up with TRBD1. With 0 bases clipped from V and 8 bases from J, the junction kept 8 bases outside the gene matches. CDR1 and CDR2 (germline): SGHNT, YYREEE (reference sequence). The CDR3 contains 16 residues. The CDR3 loop is CASSLEAGQGGEKLFF. CDR3 coding DNA: TGTGCCAGCAGCTTGGAAGCGGGACAGGGTGGAGAAAAACTGTTTTTT.

This clonotype was detected ten times or more. The genes are TRBV13 and TRBJ2-3; a possible D gene is TRBD2 (6 bases). Germline V gene data show CDR1 as PRHDT and CDR2 as FYEKMQ (reference sequence). This CDR3 has 14 residues. The V end was cut by 5 bases, the J end by 2 bases, with 11 bases between. CDR3 DNA: TGTGCCAGCAGCGCCGGGACTTTCACAGATACGCAGTATTTT. The encoded protein is CASSAGTFTDTQYF.

This clonotype was observed at least ten times. V and J are TRBV29-1 and TRBJ2-1; 7 bases are a match to TRBD1. J gave up 1 base and V 3 bases, and 6 bases lay outside the gene matches. CDR3 size: 15 residues. Germline CDR1 is SQVTM and CDR2 is ANQGSEA. The CDR3 here is CSVEMGQWSYNEQFF. Here the CDR3 DNA reads TGCAGCGTTGAGATGGGACAGTGGTCCTACAATGAGCAGTTCTTC.

This clonotype was observed many times. The V and J genes are TRBV30 and TRBJ2-7; D is unresolved. The V and J ends lost 2 bases and 0 bases respectively, with 11 bases between them. CDR3 length: 14 amino acids. The V gene's germline CDR1 is GTSNPN and CDR2 SVGIG (reference sequence). DNA of the CDR3: TGTGCCTGGAGTTTTGCGCCAGGCTCCTACGAGCAGTACTTC. This encodes CAWSFAPGSYEQYF.

About this clonotype itself: In this CDR3 the conserved last residue, phenylalanine or tryptophan, is missing, so a read error is likely. This chain connects TRBV11-2 to TRBJ1-5; D not certain. V was cut by 5 bases and J by 7 bases, with 18 bases left in between. The CDR3 length is 15 residues. CDR1 is SGHAT and CDR2 is FQNNGV in the germline V gene. This chain's CDR3 is CASSHSYKTSQPQHL. The CDR3 DNA follows: TGTGCCAGCAGCCACTCATATAAGACATCCCAGCCCCAGCATCTT.